This T cell receptor (beta chain) was sequenced for a study of blood T cell repertoires in COVID-19. As for the study in general: Sources were T cells, B-cell-depleted T cells, or PBMCs; the material itself was cDNA or gDNA.

V dropped 0 bases and J dropped 4 bases, with 10 bases sitting between them. The length of the CDR3 is 15 residues. Germline V lookup: CDR1 MGHRA, CDR2 YSYEKL. As originally analysed: How many nucleated cells were present was estimated from reference gene primer amplification. Profiling relied on immunoSEQ multiplex PCR, and the TCRdb table lists in-frame clones only, not all of them. That table furnishes V, J and clone size, whereas the DNA furnished D and trimming. The sample holds about 210,000 clones, 80% to 90% seen once. The sequencing input was peripheral blood. This rearrangement joins TRBV4-1 to TRBJ1-3, with D possibly TRBD1 on 6 matching bases. The TCR was taken from a woman aged 50 to 65 with active or convalescent COVID-19. Written as DNA, the CDR3 is TGCGCCAGCAGCCAAGATTCAGGGGCAGGAAACACCATATATTTT. It translates to CASSQDSGAGNTIYF.